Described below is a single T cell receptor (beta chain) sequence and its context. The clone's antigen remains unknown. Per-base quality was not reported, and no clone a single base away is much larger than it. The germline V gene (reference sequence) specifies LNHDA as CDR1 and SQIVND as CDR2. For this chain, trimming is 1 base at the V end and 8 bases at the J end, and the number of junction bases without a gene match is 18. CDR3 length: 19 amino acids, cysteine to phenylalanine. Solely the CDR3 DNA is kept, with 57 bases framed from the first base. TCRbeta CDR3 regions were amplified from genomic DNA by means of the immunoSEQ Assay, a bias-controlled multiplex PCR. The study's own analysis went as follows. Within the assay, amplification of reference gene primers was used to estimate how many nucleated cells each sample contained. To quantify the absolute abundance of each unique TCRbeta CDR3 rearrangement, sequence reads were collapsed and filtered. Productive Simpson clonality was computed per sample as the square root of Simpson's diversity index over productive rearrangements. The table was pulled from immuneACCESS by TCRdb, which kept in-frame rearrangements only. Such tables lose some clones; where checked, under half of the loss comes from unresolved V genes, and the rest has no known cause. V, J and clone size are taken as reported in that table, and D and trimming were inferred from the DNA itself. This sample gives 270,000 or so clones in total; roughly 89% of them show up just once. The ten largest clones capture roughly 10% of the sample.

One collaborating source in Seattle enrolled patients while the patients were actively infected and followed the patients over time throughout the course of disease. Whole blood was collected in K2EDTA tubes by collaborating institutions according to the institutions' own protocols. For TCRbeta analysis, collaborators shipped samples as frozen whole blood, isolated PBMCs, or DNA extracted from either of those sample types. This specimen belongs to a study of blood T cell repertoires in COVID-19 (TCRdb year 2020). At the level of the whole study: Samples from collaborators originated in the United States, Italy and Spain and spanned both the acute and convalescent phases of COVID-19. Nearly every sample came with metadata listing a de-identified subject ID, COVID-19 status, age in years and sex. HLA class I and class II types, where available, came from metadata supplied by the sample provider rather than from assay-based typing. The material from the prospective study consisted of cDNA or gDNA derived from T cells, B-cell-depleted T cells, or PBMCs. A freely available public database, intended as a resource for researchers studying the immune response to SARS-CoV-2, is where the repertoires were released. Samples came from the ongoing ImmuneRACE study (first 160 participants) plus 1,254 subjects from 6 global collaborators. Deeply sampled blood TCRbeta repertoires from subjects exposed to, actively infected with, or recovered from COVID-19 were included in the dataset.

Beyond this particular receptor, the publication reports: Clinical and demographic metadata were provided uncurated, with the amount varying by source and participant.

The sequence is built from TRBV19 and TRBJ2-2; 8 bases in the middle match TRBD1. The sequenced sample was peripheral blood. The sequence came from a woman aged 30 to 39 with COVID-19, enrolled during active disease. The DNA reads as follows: TGTGCCAGTAGTATAGTTCAGACAGGGGTAACGGCTAAGAAAGGGGAGCTGTTTTTT. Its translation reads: CASSIVQTGVTAKKGELFF.